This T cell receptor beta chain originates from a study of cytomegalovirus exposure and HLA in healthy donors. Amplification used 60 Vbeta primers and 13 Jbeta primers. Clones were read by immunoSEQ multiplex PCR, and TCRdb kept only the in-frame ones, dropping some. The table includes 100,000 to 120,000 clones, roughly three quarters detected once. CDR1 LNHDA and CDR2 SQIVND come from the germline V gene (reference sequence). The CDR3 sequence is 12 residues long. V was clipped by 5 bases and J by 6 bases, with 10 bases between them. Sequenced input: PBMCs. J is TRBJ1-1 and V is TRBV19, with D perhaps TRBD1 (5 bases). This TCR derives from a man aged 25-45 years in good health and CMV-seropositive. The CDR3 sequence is CASSVGGAEAFF. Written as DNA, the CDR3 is TGTGCCAGTAGTGTGGGGGGGGCTGAAGCTTTCTTT.